This is a list of T cell receptor beta chains from one sample in a study of Ad26.COV2.S vaccination and SARS-CoV-2 variants. Sequencing was performed with immunoSEQ multiplex PCR; in TCRdb, only in-frame clones are kept and a portion is missing. The table records about 350,000 clones, approximately 81% of them present only once. This specimen was peripheral blood, taken in a trial of Ad26.COV2.S vaccine versus placebo. These receptor sequences come from a person aged 18 to 59 who received the Ad26.COV2.S COVID-19 vaccine or a placebo. Each CDR3 is given with its conserved first and last residue. A D gene is named only where the DNA matches it firmly.

d_gene,v_gene,j_gene,CDR3aa
.,TRBV6-2/TRBV6-3,TRBJ1-5,CASSYATGNQPQHF
.,TRBV11-2,TRBJ2-7,CASSSFHHEQYF
TRBD2,TRBV6-5,TRBJ2-2,CASSYSTSAPGELFF
.,TRBV11-2,TRBJ1-1,CASSRNGGTEAFF
TRBD2,TRBV5-1,TRBJ2-7,CASSLDAIGTSFLYEQYF
.,TRBV5-1,TRBJ2-7,CASSLDGHYYEQYF
.,TRBV27,TRBJ1-6,CASSPQVYYNSPLHF
.,TRBV19,TRBJ2-3,CASSIGPGGGSTDTQYF
.,TRBV6-6,TRBJ1-1,CASSYGQGNTEAFF
.,TRBV9,TRBJ2-3,CASSGQRADTQYF
.,TRBV27,TRBJ1-1,CASSPQVWTEAFF
TRBD1,TRBV5-1,TRBJ2-1,CASSLGYVPGTGKGSEQFF
.,TRBV7-9,TRBJ1-5,CASSGLNQPQHF
TRBD1,TRBV5-6,TRBJ2-5,CASSIGQGRQTQYF
.,TRBV18,TRBJ2-3,CASSRRADTQYF
.,TRBV28,TRBJ1-1,CASVIQGGNTEAFF
TRBD1,TRBV7-2,TRBJ2-7,CASSTQTGKSYEQYF
.,TRBV27,TRBJ2-2,CASSFSAGELFF
.,TRBV4-1,TRBJ1-3,CASSRTFGENTIYF
.,TRBV18,TRBJ2-1,CASSSIDHGDNEQFF
.,TRBV18,TRBJ1-5,CASSPDNSQPQHF
TRBD2,TRBV5-6,TRBJ2-2,CASSYGLAGYTGELFF
TRBD1,TRBV6-2/TRBV6-3,TRBJ2-7,CASSSPRDSSYEQYF
.,TRBV28,TRBJ2-5,CASSSLSGGTETQYF
.,TRBV19,TRBJ2-4,CASRPNIAKNIQYF
.,TRBV29-1,TRBJ2-1,CSVEDPLFEQFF
.,TRBV6-6,TRBJ1-6,CASTQGGVHNSPLHF
.,TRBV14,TRBJ2-6,CASQPGGANVLTF
.,TRBV3-1/TRBV3-2,TRBJ1-1,CASSQAGLNTEAFF
.,TRBV13,TRBJ1-2,CASSLLAGSRGYTF
TRBD1,TRBV12-3/TRBV12-4,TRBJ1-2,CASSSGGNYGYTF
TRBD1,TRBV5-1,TRBJ1-1,CASSPGQAEIPEAFF
TRBD2,TRBV15,TRBJ2-3,CATSRVAGVTDTQYF
.,TRBV6-1,TRBJ1-6,CASSEQSPFPLHF
.,TRBV7-9,TRBJ2-7,CASSREGRTYEQYF
TRBD2,TRBV6-2/TRBV6-3,TRBJ2-7,CASSYSLSSGGASHIYEQYF
TRBD2,TRBV2,TRBJ2-1,CATTSGRRNEQFF
.,TRBV5-1,TRBJ2-3,CASTWAQISTDTQYF
.,TRBV6-2/TRBV6-3,TRBJ1-5,CASSLVLGGVQPQHF
TRBD1,TRBV24-1,TRBJ2-5,CATATTTGAGETQYF
TRBD1,TRBV15,TRBJ1-2,CATSRDTGRGRGYTF
.,TRBV6-2/TRBV6-3,TRBJ2-7,CASSYVLAVYEQYF